A selection of T cell receptor beta chains follows, all from one sample in a study of OX40 agonist ivuxolimab in advanced cancers. Only in-frame clones appear in the TCRdb table, and some are missing; sequencing was by immunoSEQ multiplex PCR. Of tens of thousands of clones in the sample, less than 90% were seen once. Sequences were derived from CD4+ or CD8+ T cells sorted from blood, sampled in a trial of the OX40 agonist ivuxolimab. The receptors stem from an adult with an advanced solid tumor such as melanoma, head and neck, liver or kidney cancer. CDR3s include the opening cysteine and the closing phenylalanine or tryptophan. Each record gives: D gene, V gene, clone size, J gene, CDR3 protein, CDR3 DNA. The D gene is left open where the match is weak. Expanded clones are given a class, and other clones once, few, many or no size at all.

D gene: TRBD1
V gene: TRBV19
clone size: .
J gene: TRBJ2-3
CDR3 protein: CASKAGGWTDTQYF
CDR3 DNA: TGTGCCAGTAAGGCAGGGGGCTGGACAGATACGCAGTATTTT

D gene: .
V gene: TRBV6-1
clone size: .
J gene: TRBJ2-2
CDR3 protein: CASSGVKGTSTGELFF
CDR3 DNA: TGTGCCAGCAGTGGGGTAAAAGGGACCAGCACCGGGGAGCTGTTTTTT

D gene: .
V gene: TRBV14
clone size: few
J gene: TRBJ1-2
CDR3 protein: CASSQDRIQGRGYTF
CDR3 DNA: TGTGCCAGCAGCCAAGATCGGATTCAGGGGAGGGGCTACACCTTC

D gene: .
V gene: TRBV6-5
clone size: .
J gene: TRBJ1-2
CDR3 protein: CASNDRLRPYGYTF
CDR3 DNA: TGTGCCAGCAACGACAGGCTCCGGCCCTATGGCTACACCTTC

D gene: .
V gene: TRBV5-1
clone size: .
J gene: TRBJ2-3
CDR3 protein: CASSLGVAEEVDTQYF
CDR3 DNA: TGCGCCAGCAGCTTGGGGGTAGCGGAAGAGGTAGATACGCAGTATTTT

D gene: TRBD1
V gene: TRBV7-2
clone size: .
J gene: TRBJ2-3
CDR3 protein: CASSFSSGQGASGQYF
CDR3 DNA: TGTGCCAGCAGCTTTTCCTCCGGACAGGGGGCTTCAGGGCAGTATTTT

D gene: TRBD1
V gene: TRBV30
clone size: .
J gene: TRBJ1-4
CDR3 protein: CAWSVPVRGTGKGKLFF
CDR3 DNA: TGTGCCTGGAGTGTACCGGTGCGAGGGACAGGGAAAGGTAAACTGTTTTTT

D gene: TRBD1
V gene: TRBV7-2
clone size: .
J gene: TRBJ2-3
CDR3 protein: CASRATGSTDTQYF
CDR3 DNA: TGTGCCAGCAGGGCGACAGGGAGCACAGATACGCAGTATTTT

D gene: .
V gene: TRBV5-6
clone size: .
J gene: TRBJ1-2
CDR3 protein: CASSLGQFGGYTF
CDR3 DNA: TGTGCCAGCAGCTTGGGACAGTTCGGTGGCTACACCTTC

D gene: .
V gene: TRBV29-1
clone size: once
J gene: TRBJ1-5
CDR3 protein: CSVRSGDQPQHF
CDR3 DNA: TGCAGCGTTAGATCCGGAGATCAGCCCCAGCATTTT

D gene: .
V gene: TRBV6-5
clone size: .
J gene: TRBJ1-1
CDR3 protein: CASRGKVDTEAFF
CDR3 DNA: TGTGCCAGCAGAGGTAAGGTAGACACTGAAGCTTTCTTT

D gene: TRBD1
V gene: TRBV6-5
clone size: .
J gene: TRBJ1-2
CDR3 protein: CASSYGQGLGGYTF
CDR3 DNA: TGTGCCAGCAGTTACGGACAGGGGTTAGGCGGCTACACCTTC

D gene: .
V gene: TRBV5-8
clone size: .
J gene: TRBJ2-7
CDR3 protein: CASSLKMGNTGTIVQYF
CDR3 DNA: TGTGCCAGCAGCTTAAAGATGGGAAACACAGGTACGATCGTGCAGTACTTC

D gene: TRBD1
V gene: TRBV29-1
clone size: once
J gene: TRBJ2-1
CDR3 protein: CSVEETGYNEQFF
CDR3 DNA: TGCAGCGTTGAAGAGACAGGGTACAATGAGCAGTTCTTC

D gene: .
V gene: TRBV6-1
clone size: .
J gene: TRBJ1-5
CDR3 protein: CASSEVLGQPQHF
CDR3 DNA: TGTGCCAGCAGTGAAGTTTTGGGTCAGCCCCAGCATTTT

D gene: .
V gene: TRBV30
clone size: .
J gene: TRBJ2-7
CDR3 protein: CAGSPGSYEQYF
CDR3 DNA: TGTGCCGGCTCCCCAGGCTCCTACGAGCAGTACTTC

D gene: TRBD1
V gene: TRBV29-1
clone size: .
J gene: TRBJ1-4
CDR3 protein: CSVAGGAGNEKLFF
CDR3 DNA: TGCAGCGTTGCAGGGGGCGCGGGTAATGAAAAACTGTTTTTT

D gene: TRBD2
V gene: TRBV5-4
clone size: .
J gene: TRBJ2-5
CDR3 protein: CASSLWGAGGRETQYF
CDR3 DNA: TGTGCCAGCAGCCTATGGGGAGCGGGAGGGCGAGAGACCCAGTACTTC

D gene: TRBD1
V gene: TRBV5-1
clone size: once
J gene: TRBJ2-5
CDR3 protein: CASSLDGQGVETQYF
CDR3 DNA: TGCGCCAGCAGCTTGGACGGACAGGGGGTGGAGACCCAGTACTTC

D gene: .
V gene: TRBV18
clone size: .
J gene: TRBJ1-4
CDR3 protein: CASTRAGREEKLFF
CDR3 DNA: TGTGCCAGCACCCGGGCAGGGAGAGAGGAAAAACTGTTTTTT

D gene: .
V gene: TRBV6-5
clone size: .
J gene: TRBJ1-1
CDR3 protein: CASSKGGEAFF
CDR3 DNA: TGTGCCAGCAGTAAAGGCGGTGAAGCTTTCTTT

D gene: .
V gene: TRBV23-1
clone size: .
J gene: TRBJ1-2
CDR3 protein: CASSQSGGHGYTF
CDR3 DNA: TGCGCCAGCAGTCAATCAGGGGGTCATGGCTACACCTTC

D gene: .
V gene: TRBV5-6
clone size: .
J gene: TRBJ2-1
CDR3 protein: CASSRVWQDNEQFF
CDR3 DNA: TGTGCCAGCAGCCGGGTATGGCAGGACAATGAGCAGTTCTTC

D gene: .
V gene: TRBV7-9
clone size: .
J gene: TRBJ2-1
CDR3 protein: CASSRDVGNEQFF
CDR3 DNA: TGTGCCAGCAGCCGCGACGTGGGGAATGAGCAGTTCTTC

D gene: .
V gene: TRBV27
clone size: .
J gene: TRBJ1-6
CDR3 protein: CASSLGRYNSPLHF
CDR3 DNA: TGTGCCAGCAGTTTAGGGCGGTATAATTCACCCCTCCACTTT

D gene: TRBD1
V gene: TRBV19
clone size: .
J gene: TRBJ1-1
CDR3 protein: CASSKRQGSTEAFF
CDR3 DNA: TGTGCCAGTAGTAAAAGACAGGGGAGCACTGAAGCTTTCTTT

D gene: .
V gene: TRBV5-1
clone size: .
J gene: TRBJ1-5
CDR3 protein: CASSPEGYSNQPQHF
CDR3 DNA: TGCGCCAGCAGCCCGGAGGGGTATAGCAATCAGCCCCAGCATTTT

D gene: .
V gene: TRBV2
clone size: .
J gene: TRBJ2-7
CDR3 protein: CASSRDPSSEQYF
CDR3 DNA: TGTGCCAGCAGCCGGGACCCCTCGAGCGAGCAGTACTTC

D gene: .
V gene: TRBV18
clone size: .
J gene: TRBJ2-5
CDR3 protein: CASSPPVTGRQETQYF
CDR3 DNA: TGTGCCAGCTCACCACCGGTGACCGGGCGTCAAGAGACCCAGTACTTC

D gene: .
V gene: TRBV18
clone size: .
J gene: TRBJ2-7
CDR3 protein: CASSPVQASYEQYF
CDR3 DNA: TGTGCCAGCTCACCCGTCCAGGCGTCCTACGAGCAGTACTTC

D gene: .
V gene: TRBV9
clone size: .
J gene: TRBJ2-1
CDR3 protein: CASSTTLAPGEQFF
CDR3 DNA: TGTGCCAGCAGCACCACTCTAGCCCCCGGTGAGCAGTTCTTC

D gene: TRBD2
V gene: TRBV7-3
clone size: .
J gene: TRBJ2-1
CDR3 protein: CASSSSGSGNEQFF
CDR3 DNA: TGTGCCAGCAGCTCCAGCGGGAGTGGGAATGAGCAGTTCTTC

D gene: TRBD1
V gene: TRBV7-2
clone size: once
J gene: TRBJ2-2
CDR3 protein: CASSLYGTGTNTGELFF
CDR3 DNA: TGTGCCAGCAGCTTATACGGGACAGGGACTAACACCGGGGAGCTGTTTTTT

D gene: TRBD1
V gene: TRBV2
clone size: .
J gene: TRBJ1-2
CDR3 protein: CASLGNRQGDGYTF
CDR3 DNA: TGTGCCAGCCTCGGAAATAGACAGGGGGATGGCTACACCTTC

D gene: .
V gene: TRBV7-2
clone size: .
J gene: TRBJ1-2
CDR3 protein: CASSYRHLYYGYTF
CDR3 DNA: TGTGCCAGCAGCTATAGACATCTCTACTATGGCTACACCTTC

D gene: .
V gene: TRBV5-5
clone size: .
J gene: TRBJ1-1
CDR3 protein: CASSFVVNTEAFF
CDR3 DNA: TGTGCCAGCAGCTTCGTAGTAAACACTGAAGCTTTCTTT

D gene: .
V gene: TRBV29-1
clone size: .
J gene: TRBJ1-1
CDR3 protein: CSVENPRNTEAFF
CDR3 DNA: TGCAGCGTTGAGAACCCAAGGAACACTGAAGCTTTCTTT